A selection of T cell receptor beta chains follows, all from one sample in a study of blood T cell repertoires in COVID-19. Here immunoSEQ multiplex PCR was the method, and the copy in TCRdb shows in-frame clones only, minus some. The sample holds some 300,000 clones, 75% to 90% seen once. The sequenced sample was peripheral blood. These receptors all come from a woman in her 70s with COVID-19, enrolled during active disease. Each CDR3 is given with its conserved first and last residue. D genes are given only for firm matches. Only part of the rows carry a size: once, few, many, or a class if the clone is expanded.

DNA: TGTGCCAGTCAAAGGGGGGGGACTGAAGCTTTCTTT
CDR3: CASQRGGTEAFF
V: TRBV19
size: NA
D: NA
J: TRBJ1-1

DNA: TGTGCCAGCACAACAGCACCTGACTATGGCTACACCTTC
CDR3: CASTTAPDYGYTF
V: TRBV6-6
size: NA
D: NA
J: TRBJ1-2

DNA: TGTGCCAGCAGCTTTACAGGGACTGAAGCTTTCTTT
CDR3: CASSFTGTEAFF
V: TRBV11-2
size: NA
D: NA
J: TRBJ1-1

DNA: TGTGCCAGCTCACCAGTTGAGGCAGATGAAAAACTGTTTTTT
CDR3: CASSPVEADEKLFF
V: TRBV18
size: NA
D: NA
J: TRBJ1-4

DNA: TGTGCCTGGGGGCAGGGGTATAATTCACCCCTCCACTTT
CDR3: CAWGQGYNSPLHF
V: TRBV30
size: once
D: NA
J: TRBJ1-6

DNA: TGTGCCAGCAGCCGGCGGACAGGGGGTGGGTGGCTCACTAATGAAAAACTGTTTTTT
CDR3: CASSRRTGGGWLTNEKLFF
V: TRBV7-2
size: NA
D: TRBD1
J: TRBJ1-4

DNA: TGCGCCAGCAGCTTGACAGGGGGACTCTACGAGCAGTACTTC
CDR3: CASSLTGGLYEQYF
V: TRBV5-1
size: NA
D: TRBD1
J: TRBJ2-7

DNA: TGTGCCAGCAGTTTCAGGGGGCCGGTCTATGGCTACACCTTC
CDR3: CASSFRGPVYGYTF
V: TRBV27
size: NA
D: TRBD1
J: TRBJ1-2

DNA: TGCGCCAGCAGTCAGTCAGCCCCCCAAGGGGCCCCAGGGGAAGCTTTCTTT
CDR3: CASSQSAPQGAPGEAFF
V: TRBV23-1
size: NA
D: NA
J: TRBJ1-1

DNA: TGTGCCACCAGTGATTTGCGGGGTAGCGGAGAGACCCAGTACTTC
CDR3: CATSDLRGSGETQYF
V: TRBV24-1
size: NA
D: NA
J: TRBJ2-5

DNA: TGTGCCACCAGCAGTCCAGGGTTTAACATTCAGTACTTC
CDR3: CATSSPGFNIQYF
V: TRBV15
size: NA
D: NA
J: TRBJ2-4

DNA: TGTGCCAGCAGTCTGGGACAGGGGAGCAACTATGGCTACACCTTC
CDR3: CASSLGQGSNYGYTF
V: TRBV6-6
size: NA
D: TRBD1
J: TRBJ1-2

DNA: TGTGCCAGCAGTTTGGGAGGGGATTATGGCTACACCTTC
CDR3: CASSLGGDYGYTF
V: TRBV27
size: NA
D: NA
J: TRBJ1-2

DNA: TGTGCCAGCACAAGGACACCCGGCCTTACCAAAAACATTCAGTACTTC
CDR3: CASTRTPGLTKNIQYF
V: TRBV2
size: NA
D: NA
J: TRBJ2-4

DNA: TGTGCCAGCAGTTCAGGGAATCAGCCCCAGCATTTT
CDR3: CASSSGNQPQHF
V: TRBV28
size: NA
D: NA
J: TRBJ1-5

DNA: TGTGCCAGCTCACCGACTAGCGGGGGGTCCTCCTACAATGAGCAGTTCTTC
CDR3: CASSPTSGGSSYNEQFF
V: TRBV18
size: NA
D: TRBD2
J: TRBJ2-1

DNA: TGTGCCAGCAGCCCTCAGGGGGGAATACAAGAGACCCAGTACTTC
CDR3: CASSPQGGIQETQYF
V: TRBV11-2
size: NA
D: NA
J: TRBJ2-5

DNA: TGCGCCAGCAGTCGTACCGGGACAGGGGGTTCATACGAGCAGTACTTC
CDR3: CASSRTGTGGSYEQYF
V: TRBV4-1
size: NA
D: TRBD1
J: TRBJ2-7

DNA: TGTGCCAGCAGTAGAGAGACCGGCCCAGGCAGGACCCAGTACTTC
CDR3: CASSRETGPGRTQYF
V: TRBV6-2/TRBV6-3
size: NA
D: NA
J: TRBJ2-5

DNA: TGCGCCAGCAGTGTGCTGGGGGGGAGCACTGAAGCTTTCTTT
CDR3: CASSVLGGSTEAFF
V: TRBV5-1
size: NA
D: NA
J: TRBJ1-1

DNA: TGTGCCAGCAGCCCCGGGGCACAGGGAGAAGCTTTCTTT
CDR3: CASSPGAQGEAFF
V: TRBV12-3/TRBV12-4
size: NA
D: NA
J: TRBJ1-1

DNA: TGTGCCACCAGTGATTGGACTAGCGGGGAGAATGAGCAGTTCTTC
CDR3: CATSDWTSGENEQFF
V: TRBV24-1
size: once
D: TRBD2
J: TRBJ2-1

DNA: TGTGCCAGCAGCGCCGGGACTAGTGCCACCGGGGAGCTGTTTTTT
CDR3: CASSAGTSATGELFF
V: TRBV9
size: NA
D: TRBD2
J: TRBJ2-2

DNA: TGTGCCAGCAGCGCGACCCAGGGCAATCAGCCCCAGCATTTT
CDR3: CASSATQGNQPQHF
V: TRBV3-1/TRBV3-2
size: NA
D: NA
J: TRBJ1-5

DNA: TGTGCCAGTATAGGCGGGACAGGGGACTACAATGAGCAGTTCTTC
CDR3: CASIGGTGDYNEQFF
V: TRBV19
size: NA
D: TRBD1
J: TRBJ2-1

DNA: TGCGCCAGCAGCTTACCCCGGGACAGCCCTGTCTCTGGGGCCAACGTCCTGACTTTC
CDR3: CASSLPRDSPVSGANVLTF
V: TRBV5-1
size: NA
D: TRBD1
J: TRBJ2-6

DNA: TGTGCTAGTGGTTTGGATGCCTTTAGGGGGCGAGGGCAAGAGACCCAGTACTTC
CDR3: CASGLDAFRGRGQETQYF
V: TRBV12-5
size: NA
D: TRBD1
J: TRBJ2-5

DNA: TGTGCCAGTAGTCCCGACAGGCCGGGGGGTGAAAAACTGTTTTTT
CDR3: CASSPDRPGGEKLFF
V: TRBV19
size: NA
D: NA
J: TRBJ1-4

DNA: TGCGCCAGCAGTGAGGGTGGAGGGAGTAATTCACCCCTCCACTTT
CDR3: CASSEGGGSNSPLHF
V: TRBV10-2
size: many
D: NA
J: TRBJ1-6

DNA: TGCAGCTCTGGACAGAGAGAGACCCAGTACTTC
CDR3: CSSGQRETQYF
V: TRBV20-1
size: NA
D: NA
J: TRBJ2-5

DNA: TGCAGCGCTGCCCCGTCTACAGGGGGCGGAATGAACACTGAAGCTTTCTTT
CDR3: CSAAPSTGGGMNTEAFF
V: TRBV29-1
size: few
D: TRBD1
J: TRBJ1-1

DNA: TGTGCCAGCAACAGGGGGGAAGGCTACACCTTC
CDR3: CASNRGEGYTF
V: TRBV2
size: NA
D: TRBD1
J: TRBJ1-2

DNA: TGCAGCCCACTAGGGACACGAGCTTTCTTT
CDR3: CSPLGTRAFF
V: TRBV20-1
size: NA
D: NA
J: TRBJ1-1

DNA: TGCGCCAGCCGACTGGACTCCTCTGGAAACACCATATATTTT
CDR3: CASRLDSSGNTIYF
V: TRBV5-1
size: NA
D: NA
J: TRBJ1-3

DNA: TGTGCCACCAGCAGAGATAGGGCGACTAGGGAGGGCACAGATACGCAGTATTTT
CDR3: CATSRDRATREGTDTQYF
V: TRBV15
size: NA
D: NA
J: TRBJ2-3

DNA: TGTGCCAGCAGTGAAGTGATGGCAGGGCTCAATCAGCCCCAGCATTTT
CDR3: CASSEVMAGLNQPQHF
V: TRBV6-1
size: NA
D: NA
J: TRBJ1-5

DNA: TGCGCCAGCAGGTCGCTAGCGGGGGGGCAAGAGACCCAGTACTTC
CDR3: CASRSLAGGQETQYF
V: TRBV5-1
size: NA
D: TRBD2
J: TRBJ2-5

DNA: TGTGCCTGGAGTGACGGGACAGGGGTCTCCTACGAGCAGTACTTC
CDR3: CAWSDGTGVSYEQYF
V: TRBV30
size: NA
D: TRBD1
J: TRBJ2-7

DNA: TGTGCCAGCAGCTCAGCTACCGGGACAGGGCTCTCTTTC
CDR3: CASSSATGTGLSF
V: TRBV5-4
size: NA
D: TRBD1
J: TRBJ2-7

DNA: TGTGCCAGCAGCCCCGGGTGGGAGCAGTACTTC
CDR3: CASSPGWEQYF
V: TRBV7-2
size: NA
D: NA
J: TRBJ2-7

DNA: TGTGCCAGCAGTTTTACCCCGGGGGAGACCCAGTACTTC
CDR3: CASSFTPGETQYF
V: TRBV2
size: NA
D: NA
J: TRBJ2-5

DNA: TGTGCCAGCAGCGTAGGTCTCGACACTGAAGCTTTCTTT
CDR3: CASSVGLDTEAFF
V: TRBV9
size: NA
D: NA
J: TRBJ1-1

DNA: TGTGCCAGCAGTTACGTAAGAGCTTACGAGCAGTACTTC
CDR3: CASSYVRAYEQYF
V: TRBV6-5
size: NA
D: NA
J: TRBJ2-7

DNA: TGTGCCAGCAGTGAATTGGGGACAGGGGCCCTCTATGGCTACACCTTC
CDR3: CASSELGTGALYGYTF
V: TRBV6-1
size: NA
D: TRBD1
J: TRBJ1-2

DNA: TGCGCCAGCAGCCGGGGCGGGAGCACCTCCTCCTACGAGCAGTACTTC
CDR3: CASSRGGSTSSYEQYF
V: TRBV4-1
size: NA
D: TRBD2
J: TRBJ2-7

DNA: TGTGCCAGCAGCAGTCAGGGGACGACTAATGAAAAACTGTTTTTT
CDR3: CASSSQGTTNEKLFF
V: TRBV7-2
size: NA
D: NA
J: TRBJ1-4

DNA: TGCGCCAGCAGCCAAGATCGAGGCGACTACACCTTC
CDR3: CASSQDRGDYTF
V: TRBV4-1
size: NA
D: NA
J: TRBJ1-2

DNA: TGCGCCAGCGGGTCCGGGACAGGGTCTGAGGGCTACACCTTC
CDR3: CASGSGTGSEGYTF
V: TRBV5-1
size: NA
D: TRBD1
J: TRBJ1-2

DNA: TGTGCCAGCAGTTTATCTGCAGGGGGCGTCACTGAAGCTTTCTTT
CDR3: CASSLSAGGVTEAFF
V: TRBV27
size: NA
D: TRBD1
J: TRBJ1-1

DNA: TGTGCCAGCAGCGTAGTCACAGGGCGATCGAACTATGGCTACACCTTC
CDR3: CASSVVTGRSNYGYTF
V: TRBV9
size: NA
D: NA
J: TRBJ1-2